This T cell receptor beta chain was found in a study of technical replicates of blood from several donors (dated by TCRdb to about 2017). The germline V gene specifies SGHAT as CDR1 and FQNNGV as CDR2. V is cut by 1 base and J by 4 bases, and the space between the germline ends is 5 bases. The CDR3, from cysteine to phenylalanine, totals 12 residues. CDR3 DNA is the only sequence kept; it has 36 bases, read in frame from the first base. The library was generated by the immunoSEQ multiplex PCR assay. Held by TCRdb, this immuneACCESS table contains in-frame sequences only and omits some clones. Under half of the omission traces to an unresolved V gene where checked; the cause of the rest is unknown. The sample has roughly 87,000 clones on record, roughly nine tenths of them singletons. Around 0.37% of the sample goes to the ten largest clones. Note on this clone: Its antigen is not yet known. Base-call qualities are not available, and no considerably larger clone is one nucleotide away.

The specimen sequenced was T cells isolated from PBMCs. This sequence was found in a human donor in good health. Rearrangement joined TRBV11-2 to TRBJ2-7; the D segment could be TRBD2, given 5 matching bases. The CDR3 amino acid sequence is: CASSLAGYEQYF. The bases read TGTGCCAGCAGCTTAGCGGGGTACGAGCAGTACTTC.